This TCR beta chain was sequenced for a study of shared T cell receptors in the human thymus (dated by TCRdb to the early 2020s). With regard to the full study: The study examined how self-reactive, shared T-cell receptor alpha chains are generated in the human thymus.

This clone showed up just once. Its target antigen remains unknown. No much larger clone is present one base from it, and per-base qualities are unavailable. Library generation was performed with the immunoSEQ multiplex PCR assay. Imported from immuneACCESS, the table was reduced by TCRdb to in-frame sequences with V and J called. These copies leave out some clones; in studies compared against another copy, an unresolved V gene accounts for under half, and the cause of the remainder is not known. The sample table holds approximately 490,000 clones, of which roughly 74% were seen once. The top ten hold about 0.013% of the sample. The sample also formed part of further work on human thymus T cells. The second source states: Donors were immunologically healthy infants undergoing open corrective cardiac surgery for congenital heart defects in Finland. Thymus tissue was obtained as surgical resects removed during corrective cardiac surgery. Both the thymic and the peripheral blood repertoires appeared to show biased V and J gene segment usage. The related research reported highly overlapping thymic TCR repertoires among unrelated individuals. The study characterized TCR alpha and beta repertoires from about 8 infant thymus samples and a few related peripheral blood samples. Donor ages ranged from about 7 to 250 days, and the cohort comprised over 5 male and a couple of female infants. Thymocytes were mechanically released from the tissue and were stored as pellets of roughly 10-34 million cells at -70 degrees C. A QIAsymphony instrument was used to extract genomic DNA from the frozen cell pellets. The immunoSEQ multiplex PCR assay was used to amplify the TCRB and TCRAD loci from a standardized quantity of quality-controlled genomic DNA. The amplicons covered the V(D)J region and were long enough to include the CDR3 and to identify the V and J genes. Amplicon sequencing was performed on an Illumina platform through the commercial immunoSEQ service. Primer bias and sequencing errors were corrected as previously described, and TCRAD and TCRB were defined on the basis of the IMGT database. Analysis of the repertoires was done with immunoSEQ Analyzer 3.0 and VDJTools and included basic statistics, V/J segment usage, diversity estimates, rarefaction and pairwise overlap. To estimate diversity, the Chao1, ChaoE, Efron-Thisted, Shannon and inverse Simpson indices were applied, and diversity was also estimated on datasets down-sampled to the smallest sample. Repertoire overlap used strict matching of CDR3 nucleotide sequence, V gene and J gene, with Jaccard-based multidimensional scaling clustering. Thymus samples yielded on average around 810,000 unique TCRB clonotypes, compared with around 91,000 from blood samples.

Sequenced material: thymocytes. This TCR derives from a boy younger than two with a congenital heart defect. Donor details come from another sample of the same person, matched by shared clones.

The nucleotide sequence is given as TGTGCCAGCAGCCCCCCGGAGGGGCCGCACGAGCAGTACTTC. It codes for CASSPPEGPHEQYF. This receptor chain uses TRBV7-9 and TRBJ2-7; the best D guess is TRBD2, with 6 bases matching. The CDR3, cysteine through phenylalanine, is 14 amino acids long. CDR3 DNA is the only sequence kept; it has 42 bases, read in frame from the first base. CDR1 and CDR2 (SEHNR, FQNEAQ) derive from the germline V gene (reference sequence). The V end loses 5 bases and the J end loses 5 bases, and a stretch of 16 bases separates them.